This T cell receptor beta chain is drawn from a study of blood T cell repertoires in COVID-19. The wider study: Material from acute and convalescent COVID-19 was sourced from the United States, Italy and Spain. Sources were T cells, B-cell-depleted T cells, or PBMCs; the material itself was cDNA or gDNA.

Per the original methods: Reference gene primer amplification gave nucleated cell count estimates. Data came from immunoSEQ multiplex PCR; TCRdb stores just in-frame clones and leaves some out. V and J calls and clone size follow that table, whereas D and trimming were derived from the DNA. The sample comprises a few hundred thousand clones, roughly nine tenths of which are singletons, and roughly 2% rests with the top ten. The sequenced sample was peripheral blood. The TCR sequence derives from a woman aged 45-59 years with acute or convalescent COVID-19.

CDR3 DNA: TGTGCCAGCAGCAAAGATGGATTTGGTCTAAAGGACACCCAAGAGACCCAGTACTTC. Encoded protein: CASSKDGFGLKDTQETQYF. The rearrangement uses TRBV21-1 and TRBJ2-5; TRBD1 is the table's D call, not checked against the DNA. TRBV21-1 is a pseudogene locus. The CDR3 runs 19 residues.